These 24 T cell receptor beta chains originate from one sample sequenced in a study of T cells in Graves' hyperthyroidism and ophthalmopathy. RNA transcripts provided the source from which TCR beta CDR3 regions were amplified. Carried out on the TCR CDR3, a first-round RT-PCR used the HTBI primer set. In TCRdb, the multiplex PCR reads were re-called with MiXCR into one record per CDR3 protein. The table records some 180,000 distinct CDR3 sequences, approximately 17% of them present only once. The sequenced sample was blood. Source of these receptors: a woman aged 45-65 years with Graves' hyperthyroidism.

This clonotype has a count of ten or more. The V call is TRBV2, the J call TRBJ2-3; 7 bases map to TRBD1. The germline gives CDR1 SNHLY, CDR2 FYNNEI. The CDR3 is 16 amino acids. J was trimmed by 2 bases and V by 5 bases; bases with no gene match: 10. The CDR3, as DNA: TGTGCCAGCAGTAGAACTTCGACAGGGATCACAGATACGCAGTATTTT. Its protein is CASSRTSTGITDTQYF.

The chain has TRBV15 and TRBJ2-5; 9 bases map to TRBD1. The CDR3 totals 14 residues. In germline, CDR1 is LNHNV, CDR2 YYDKDF (reference sequence). V gave up 4 bases and J gave up 5 bases; unmatched junction bases: 5. The CDR3 here is CATSIHRGLETQYF. The CDR3 DNA follows: TGTGCCACCAGCATTCACAGGGGGCTTGAGACCCAGTACTTC.

V is TRBV2 and J is TRBJ2-5; D is uncertain. The germline V gene has CDR1 SNHLY and CDR2 FYNNEI. CDR3 size: 14 residues. Trimming shortened V by 7 bases and J by 1 base, and 13 bases separated the two germline ends. As DNA, the CDR3 is TGTGCCAGCACCCGCGAAGCGACCCAAGAGACCCAGTACTTC. This sequence encodes CASTREATQETQYF. The full variable domain, in which reference TRBV2 and TRBJ2-5 provide the parts outside the CDR3, is EPEVTQTPSHQVTQMGQEVILRCVPISNHLYFYWYRQILGQKVEFLVSFYNNEISEKSEIFDDQFSVERPDGSNFTLKIRSTKLEDSAMYFCASTREATQETQYFGPGTRLLVL.

The chain uses TRBV7-3 and TRBJ2-1; D is tentatively TRBD1 or TRBD2 (6 bases each). Germline V gives CDR1 SGHTA, CDR2 FQGTGA. V lost 5 bases and J lost 0, with 20 bases in between. The CDR3 covers 18 residues. Here the CDR3 DNA reads TGTGCCAGCAGCCATGGTGGGAGGACAGAAAGCTCCTACAATGAGCAGTTCTTC. Protein product: CASSHGGRTESSYNEQFF.

This clonotype was picked up many times. V usage is TRBV2 and J usage is TRBJ1-5, with a weak D call TRBD1 (6 bases). CDR3 size: 15 residues. V lost 4 bases, J lost 7 bases, and 17 bases lay in between. Germline V gives CDR1 SNHLY, CDR2 FYNNEI. CDR3 residues: CASSAELGGAQPQHF. The CDR3 bases are TGTGCCAGCAGTGCCGAGCTCGGGGGGGCCCAGCCCCAGCATTTT.

Many counts were recorded for this clonotype. This sequence joins TRBV2 and TRBJ2-5; 7 bases are a match to TRBD1. With V trimmed by 4 bases and J by 1 base, 3 bases remained unmatched. The V gene's germline CDR1 is SNHLY and CDR2 FYNNEI. This CDR3 has 14 amino acids. CDR3 DNA sequence: TGTGCCAGCAGTGCGGGACAGATCCAAGAGACCCAGTACTTC. Translating it yields CASSAGQIQETQYF.

The chain combines TRBV6-4 with TRBJ2-1; 9 positions match TRBD2. CDR1 MRHNA and CDR2 SNTAGT come from the germline V gene. The CDR3 length is 14 residues. With 4 bases clipped from V and 3 bases from J, the junction kept 1 base outside the gene matches. CDR3 residues: CASSGGGDYNEQFF. CDR3 DNA sequence: TGTGCCAGCAGTGGCGGGGGGGACTACAATGAGCAGTTCTTC.

A few counts support this clonotype. A much larger clone differs from this one at a single base, so this may be a read error. This sequence joins TRBV11-2 and TRBJ1-6; tentatively, D is TRBD1 (5 bases). There are 13 residues in the CDR3. The germline CDR1 and CDR2 sequences are SGHAT and FQNNGV. CDR3 sequence: CASSLVQVSPPHF. CDR3 DNA sequence: TGTGCCAGCAGCTTAGTACAGGTATCACCCCCCCACTTT.

For this clonotype: A much more abundant neighbour one base away suggests this may be a read error. The chain combines TRBV19 with TRBJ2-5; 7 nucleotides align to TRBD2. The CDR3 has 15 amino acids. Germline V gene lookup returns CDR1 LNHDA and CDR2 SQIVND (reference sequence). The CDR3 spells CASRERQGGQETQCF. As DNA, the CDR3 is TGTGCCAGTAGGGAAAGGCAGGGAGGGCAAGAGACCCAGTGCTTC.

This clonotype was detected ten times or more. The chain joins TRBV5-1 to TRBJ2-1; weak D call: TRBD1 (5 bases). V was shortened by 4 bases and J by 0 bases, with 11 bases between the two germline ends. Germline CDR1 is SGHRS and CDR2 is YFSETQ. This CDR3 spans 15 amino acids. The CDR3 is CASSQGVPSYNEQFF. In nucleotides, the CDR3 is TGCGCCAGCAGCCAAGGGGTTCCCTCCTACAATGAGCAGTTCTTC.

This clonotype was seen many times. The chain uses TRBV20-1 and TRBJ1-1; the D is unclear. Trimming took 2 bases from V and 1 from J, leaving 8 bases between them. The germline CDR1 and CDR2 sequences are DFQATT and SNEGSKA (reference sequence). The CDR3 has 13 residues. In DNA, the CDR3 is TGCAGTGCTAGAATGTTCTCGAACACTGAAGCTTTCTTT. This sequence encodes CSARMFSNTEAFF.

The table lists this clonotype with many counts. The rearrangement joins TRBV7-3 to TRBJ2-3, with 7 bases aligning to TRBD2. The CDR3 length is 14 residues. The trim removed 3 bases at V and 4 bases at J, leaving 4 bases unmatched. Germline V gene sequence: CDR1 SGHTA, CDR2 FQGTGA. The CDR3 DNA reads as TGTGCCAGCAGCTTGTTCCGGGGGGCAGATACGCAGTATTTT. Amino acid sequence: CASSLFRGADTQYF.

This clonotype was found many times. As DNA, the CDR3 is TGTGCCAGCAGCCCCCAGAGGACAGTAAACTACGAGCAGTACTTC. This codes for CASSPQRTVNYEQYF. The chain employs TRBV5-5 and TRBJ2-7; TRBD1 might be the D (6 bases). Germline V gene data show CDR1 as SGHKS and CDR2 as YYEKEE (reference sequence). The length of the CDR3 is 15 residues. The V gene lost 4 bases and the J gene lost 3 bases, with 17 bases spanning the gap.

This clonotype was detected only once. The chain joins TRBV20-1 to TRBJ2-3, with D unclear. The germline CDR1 and CDR2 sequences are DFQATT and SNEGSKA (reference sequence). Trimming removed 5 bases from V and 4 bases from J, with 7 bases in between. The CDR3 has 11 amino acids. The DNA for the CDR3 is TGCAGTGCTCCAAGGCCAGATACGCAGTATTTT. Amino acids: CSAPRPDTQYF.

This clonotype was observed at least ten times. The chain combines TRBV2 with TRBJ1-2; D gene ambiguous. Trimming stripped 5 bases from V and 1 base from J, with 11 bases between. CDR3 length: 14 residues. Germline V gene lookup returns CDR1 SNHLY and CDR2 FYNNEI. For the CDR3, the DNA is TGTGCCAGCAGTCCACCGAATGTTAACTATGGCTACACCTTC. Amino acids: CASSPPNVNYGYTF.

The sample holds many counts of this clonotype. The chain has TRBV5-1 and TRBJ1-2; D is perhaps TRBD1 (6 bases). The CDR3 consists of 14 residues. Germline V gene sequence: CDR1 SGHRS, CDR2 YFSETQ. Trimming cost V 0 bases and J 4 bases, with 10 bases left between them. CDR3 residues: CASSLGTGTYGYTF. In nucleotides, the CDR3 is TGCGCCAGCAGCTTGGGCACAGGGACCTATGGCTACACCTTC.

For this clonotype: Possible read error: a much larger clone is one base away. Because it lacks the conserved phenylalanine or tryptophan at the end, this CDR3 is likely a read error. The rearrangement uses TRBV5-6 and TRBJ2-4; D gene ambiguous. The CDR3 is made up of 14 amino acids. V lost 1 base and J 0 bases, leaving 5 bases between the germline ends. The germline V gene encodes CDR1 SGHDT and CDR2 YYEEEE. The CDR3 DNA follows: TGTGCCAGCAGCTTGCCGGCAGCCAAAAACATTCAGTACTAC. It translates to CASSLPAAKNIQYY.

This clonotype was recorded at least ten times. The chain recombines TRBV5-8 with TRBJ2-1; the match to TRBD1 covers 7 bases. CDR1 SGHTS and CDR2 YDEGEE come from the germline V gene. CDR3 length: 15 amino acids. The J segment lost 2 bases and the V segment lost 4 bases, leaving 6 bases of the junction unmatched. CDR3 sequence: CASSARGTTYNEQFF. CDR3 bases: TGTGCCAGCAGCGCCAGGGGGACCACCTACAATGAGCAGTTCTTC. The variable domain in full, completed from reference TRBV5-8 and TRBJ2-1, reads EAGVTQSPTHLIKTRGQQATLRCSPISGHTSVYWYQQALGLGLQFLLWYDEGEERNRGNFPPRFSGRQFPNYSSELNVNALELEDSALYLCASSARGTTYNEQFFGPGTRLTVL.

This clonotype was detected a few times. The chain combines TRBV3-1 with TRBJ2-3; 7 bases match TRBD2. Germline lookup yields CDR1 LGHDT and CDR2 YNNKEL (reference sequence). The CDR3 is 17 amino acids. The J segment lost 2 bases and the V segment lost 0 bases, leaving 8 bases of the junction unmatched. The CDR3 DNA reads as TGTGCCAGCAGCCAAGAAGCGAGCGGGGCCCTCACAGATACGCAGTATTTT. Residues: CASSQEASGALTDTQYF.

This clonotype occurred many times. This chain connects TRBV11-2 to TRBJ1-6; perhaps TRBD1 as D (5 bases). Germline CDR1 and CDR2: SGHAT and FQNNGV. V was clipped by 1 base and J by 9 bases, with 13 bases between them. The CDR3 is 15 amino acids. The CDR3 nucleotides are TGTGCCAGCAGCTTAGTCCAGGGAGTGGGTTCACCCCTCCACTTT. Its translation: CASSLVQGVGSPLHF.

Only a few counts were recorded for this clonotype. The chain links TRBV3-1 to TRBJ2-5, with no clear D. The ends were cut back, 6 bases at V and 3 bases at J, with 20 bases in the middle. Germline assignment: CDR1 LGHDT and CDR2 YNNKEL (reference sequence). The CDR3 consists of 16 residues. As DNA, the CDR3 is TGTGCCAGCAGTAGCATGGGTAGCAGGCAGAAAGAGACCCAGTACTTC. This gives the protein CASSSMGSRQKETQYF.

This clonotype was recorded only once. The V gene is TRBV3-1, the J gene TRBJ2-3, with D possibly TRBD2 on 6 matching bases. Germline values: CDR1 LGHDT, CDR2 YNNKEL (reference sequence). The V and J ends lost 2 bases and 5 bases respectively, with 8 bases between them. The CDR3 has 13 amino acids. This chain's CDR3 is CASSQPEGDTQYF. In DNA, the CDR3 is TGTGCCAGCAGCCAACCGGAGGGAGATACGCAGTATTTT.

The table lists this clonotype with many counts. The J gene is TRBJ1-1, the V gene TRBV18; TRBD1 is a possible D gene (5 bases). The germline CDR1 and CDR2 sequences are KGHSH and LQKENI. The CDR3 spans 14 residues. V lost 6 bases to trimming and J lost 1 base, with 12 bases between them. The CDR3: CASSSGSWNTEAFF. The CDR3 region has the DNA TGTGCCAGCTCCTCAGGGTCCTGGAACACTGAAGCTTTCTTT.

This clonotype was seen only a few times. The chain has TRBV7-9 and TRBJ2-7; TRBD1 agrees at 8 bases. There are 14 residues in the CDR3. J gave up 4 bases and V 0 bases, and 2 bases lay outside the gene matches. Looked up from germline, CDR1 is SEHNR and CDR2 is FQNEAQ (reference sequence). The CDR3 DNA reads TGTGCCAGCAGCTTAGCAAGACAGGGGTACGAGCAGTACTTC. Encoded protein: CASSLARQGYEQYF.